These 30 T cell receptor beta chains were all obtained from the same sample, sequenced in a study of OX40 agonist ivuxolimab in advanced cancers. The assay was immunoSEQ multiplex PCR, and TCRdb's table has in-frame clones only and misses some. The sample carries roughly 91,000 clones, 90% to 96% recorded once. This specimen was CD4+ or CD8+ T cells sorted from blood, taken in a trial of the OX40 agonist ivuxolimab. Receptor source: an adult with an advanced solid tumor such as melanoma, head and neck, liver or kidney cancer.

The chain employs TRBV4-3 and TRBJ2-7; a weak D match, TRBD2 (7 bases). V lost 0 bases and J 6 bases, leaving 15 bases between the germline ends. Germline CDR1 is LGHNA and CDR2 is YSLEER. There are 15 residues in the CDR3. This chain's CDR3 is CASSQESRGAIEQYF. The CDR3 DNA reads as TGCGCCAGCAGCCAAGAGAGCCGGGGGGCCATCGAGCAGTACTTC.

The gene calls are TRBV19 and TRBJ1-4, with a possible D match to TRBD1 (5 bases). The length of the CDR3 is 18 residues. Trimming cost V 7 bases and J 3 bases, with 24 bases left between them. The V gene's germline CDR1 is LNHDA and CDR2 SQIVND (reference sequence). The CDR3: CASTPQSRLRDPNEKLFF. For the CDR3, the DNA is TGTGCCAGTACTCCACAGTCCAGGTTGAGGGACCCTAATGAAAAACTGTTTTTT.

The J gene is TRBJ2-1, the V gene TRBV7-9; 7 positions agree with TRBD1. V gave up 3 bases and J gave up 0 bases; unmatched junction bases: 5. The CDR3 loop spans 16 amino acids. In germline, CDR1 is SEHNR, CDR2 FQNEAQ (reference sequence). The CDR3 DNA reads as TGTGCCAGCAGCTTCCCAGGGGGAAACTCCTACAATGAGCAGTTCTTC. This codes for CASSFPGGNSYNEQFF.

V is TRBV10-2 and J is TRBJ1-1; possible D gene TRBD1, 5 bases. The CDR3 length is 12 residues. V lost 3 bases and J 5 bases, leaving 7 bases between the germline ends. Germline-derived CDR1 and CDR2 are WSHSY and SAAADI. The CDR3 DNA sequence: TGCGCCAGCAGTGATTGGGGGACTGAAGCTTTCTTT. Amino acid sequence: CASSDWGTEAFF.

The V call is TRBV6-1, the J call TRBJ2-7; D not certain. From germline, CDR1 is MNHNS and CDR2 SASEGT. V lost 10 bases and J 8 bases, leaving 15 bases between the germline ends. The CDR3 has 11 residues. The CDR3 is CATRQSAKQYF. The DNA of the CDR3 is TGTGCCACCAGACAATCGGCGAAGCAGTACTTC.

The J gene is TRBJ2-5, the V gene TRBV7-9; D is possibly TRBD1 (6 bases). Germline V gives CDR1 SEHNR, CDR2 FQNEAQ (reference sequence). CDR3 length equals 13 residues. V shed 4 bases and J shed 5 bases, with 11 bases lying between them. CDR3 in amino acids: CASSSRGRETQYF. The DNA for the CDR3 is TGTGCCAGCAGCTCCAGGGGACGGGAGACCCAGTACTTC.

This rearrangement joins TRBV7-9 to TRBJ2-3; tentatively, D is TRBD1 (5 bases). Germline loops: CDR1 SEHNR, CDR2 FQNEAQ (reference sequence). The CDR3 consists of 16 residues. Trimming removed 5 bases at V and 5 bases at J, with 20 bases between. The CDR3 bases are TGTGCCAGCAGCCCCAAACGGCAGGGAAGTTTAGATACGCAGTATTTT. Translation gives CASSPKRQGSLDTQYF.

The chain links TRBV27 to TRBJ2-7; TRBD2 aligns across 7 bases. There are 15 residues in the CDR3. Looked up from germline, CDR1 is MNHEY and CDR2 is SMNVEV (reference sequence). Germline trimming cut 5 bases from V and 2 bases from J; bases unmatched to any gene: 9. CDR3 residues: CASSPQTSRPYEQYF. Here the CDR3 DNA reads TGTGCCAGCAGTCCCCAGACTAGCAGACCCTACGAGCAGTACTTC.

This rearrangement joins TRBV27 to TRBJ2-7; 9 nucleotides match TRBD2. CDR1 and CDR2 from the germline V gene are MNHEY and SMNVEV (reference sequence). After removal of 3 bases from V and 4 bases from J, the junction contained 4 bases not matched to a gene. The CDR3 totals 14 residues. The CDR3 DNA is TGTGCCAGCAGTTTCGGGCGGGAGGGTTACGAGCAGTACTTC. Translation: CASSFGREGYEQYF.

The chain uses TRBV19 and TRBJ2-7; perhaps TRBD1 as D (6 bases). The CDR3 loop spans 12 amino acids. CDR1 and CDR2 from the germline V gene are LNHDA and SQIVND (reference sequence). V lost 5 bases and J lost 5, with 10 bases in between. DNA for the CDR3: TGTGCCAGTAGTCCAAAGGGGGACGAGCAGTACTTC. Protein sequence: CASSPKGDEQYF.

The J gene is TRBJ1-1, the V gene TRBV7-9, with D maybe TRBD1 (5 bases). Germline CDR1 is SEHNR and CDR2 is FQNEAQ (reference sequence). Trimming cost V 0 bases and J 1 base, with 9 bases left between them. The CDR3 is 15 amino acids. Here the CDR3 reads CASSLAGGGNTEAFF. CDR3 in DNA: TGTGCCAGCAGCTTAGCGGGGGGTGGGAACACTGAAGCTTTCTTT.

With respect to this clone: The junction departs from germline at one end; a sequencing error may be responsible. V usage is TRBV10-3 and J usage is TRBJ2-7; no firm D call. Germline loops: CDR1 ENHRY, CDR2 SYGVKD. The CDR3 contains 16 residues. This CDR3 reads CASSYSARSISYEQYF. DNA for the CDR3: TGTGCCAGCAGTTACTCGGCTCGTTCCATCTCCTACGAGCAGTACTTC.

The V gene is TRBV5-1, the J gene TRBJ2-1; D is uncertain. Per germline, CDR1 SGHRS and CDR2 YFSETQ. The CDR3 is made up of 14 amino acids. The V gene lost 3 bases and the J gene lost 4 bases, with 11 bases spanning the gap. The CDR3 here is CASSSTDHYNEQFF. The CDR3 DNA follows: TGCGCCAGCAGCTCAACGGACCATTACAATGAGCAGTTCTTC.

This chain links TRBV4-3 with TRBJ2-1; D is unresolved. The V gene's germline CDR1 is LGHNA and CDR2 YSLEER. This CDR3 is built from 15 residues. The V end lost 1 base, the J end lost 0 bases, and 7 bases lay between the germline ends. CDR3 in amino acids: CASSQGPSSYNEQFF. The DNA of the CDR3 is TGCGCCAGCAGCCAAGGGCCGAGCTCCTACAATGAGCAGTTCTTC.

The V gene is TRBV7-8, the J gene TRBJ2-5, with D hard to call. From germline, CDR1 is SGHVS and CDR2 FQNEAQ. Trimming removed 3 bases at V and 4 bases at J, with 15 bases between. The CDR3 extends over 15 amino acids. CDR3 protein: CASSLRMPGTETQYF. CDR3 nucleotides: TGTGCCAGCAGCTTGAGAATGCCAGGAACAGAGACCCAGTACTTC.

The chain has TRBV28 and TRBJ2-7; TRBD1 aligns across 9 bases. The CDR3 runs to 15 residues. Germline-derived CDR1 and CDR2 are MDHEN and SYDVKM. Losses at the gene ends were 2 bases for V and 5 bases for J; bases not matched to a gene: 7. The CDR3: CASSLGGDRVDEQYF. CDR3 sequence (DNA): TGTGCCAGCAGTTTAGGGGGGGACAGGGTAGACGAGCAGTACTTC.

This chain joins TRBV28 and TRBJ1-5; D remains ambiguous. This CDR3 has 13 residues. CDR1 is MDHEN, CDR2 SYDVKM, per germline. V was cut by 7 bases and J by 6 bases, with 13 bases left in between. The CDR3 coding sequence is TGTGCCAGCAAGACGGGGTTGGGTCAGCCCCAGCATTTT. It is translated as CASKTGLGQPQHF.

The chain combines TRBV6-5 with TRBJ2-1, with 8 bases matching TRBD2. The CDR3 totals 15 residues. Germline-derived CDR1 and CDR2 are MNHEY and SVGAGI. V was clipped by 5 bases and J by 3 bases; unmatched bases: 6. Here the CDR3 reads CASSNREGLYNEQFF. CDR3 in DNA: TGTGCCAGCAGTAATCGGGAGGGGCTCTACAATGAGCAGTTCTTC.

The chain combines TRBV4-3 with TRBJ2-1, with 12 bases aligning to TRBD2. This CDR3 has 17 residues. The germline V gene has CDR1 LGHNA and CDR2 YSLEER. The V gene end was trimmed by 0 bases and the J gene end by 7 bases; junction bases not matched to a gene: 7. The CDR3: CASSQDLTSGSLNEQFF. CDR3 bases: TGCGCCAGCAGCCAAGATCTGACTAGCGGGAGTCTTAATGAGCAGTTCTTC.

This rearrangement joins TRBV19 to TRBJ2-1; 10 bases are shared with TRBD1. V trimming: 3 bases; J trimming: 5 bases; junction bases outside the gene matches: 4. The V gene's germline CDR1 is LNHDA and CDR2 SQIVND (reference sequence). The CDR3 is 15 amino acids. The CDR3 bases are TGTGCCAGTAGTATTGCCGGGACAGGGGACAATGAGCAGTTCTTC. Encoded protein: CASSIAGTGDNEQFF.

The J gene is TRBJ1-2, the V gene TRBV9; D is perhaps TRBD1 (5 bases). Germline values: CDR1 SGDLS, CDR2 YYNGEE. Trimming took off 0 bases at V and 4 bases at J, with 13 bases between the two ends. The CDR3 is made up of 15 amino acids. CDR3 residues: CASSVDGARGYGYTF. CDR3 DNA sequence: TGTGCCAGCAGCGTAGACGGGGCCCGGGGCTATGGCTACACCTTC.

V gene TRBV11-2 combines with J gene TRBJ2-5; the match to TRBD2 covers 9 bases. This CDR3 has 16 residues. Germline V gene lookup returns CDR1 SGHAT and CDR2 FQNNGV. Unmatched junction bases numbered 8, after V lost 1 base and J lost 5 bases. The CDR3 DNA reads as TGTGCCAGCAGCTTAGCTCGGGCGGGAGGGCTCGAGACCCAGTACTTC. Its protein product is CASSLARAGGLETQYF.

This chain joins TRBV27 and TRBJ2-5; D is ambiguous. Germline-derived CDR1 and CDR2 are MNHEY and SMNVEV (reference sequence). The CDR3 totals 12 residues. V lost 5 bases and J 0 bases, leaving 4 bases between the germline ends. The DNA for the CDR3 is TGTGCCAGCAGTCCAAACCAAGAGACCCAGTACTTC. It translates to CASSPNQETQYF.

V and J are TRBV5-1 and TRBJ2-5; D not resolved. Germline values: CDR1 SGHRS, CDR2 YFSETQ. The CDR3 is 11 amino acids. Deletions cut 4 bases from V and 4 bases from J, with 5 bases between. CDR3 bases: TGCGCCAGCAGCGCCTCAGAGACCCAGTACTTC. This gives the protein CASSASETQYF.

The rearrangement uses TRBV11-2 and TRBJ2-7, with D perhaps matching TRBD2 (5 bases). This CDR3 is built from 14 residues. Trimming pared 5 bases from V and 5 bases from J, leaving 16 bases between. Per the germline V gene, CDR1 is SGHAT and CDR2 is FQNNGV. Here the CDR3 DNA reads TGTGCCAGCAGCCTATCTAGGGAGTACCACGAGCAGTACTTC. Protein product: CASSLSREYHEQYF.

This chain connects TRBV6-1 to TRBJ2-3; 7 bases map to TRBD1. Losses at the gene ends were 8 bases for V and 0 bases for J; bases not matched to a gene: 5. The CDR3 is 14 amino acids. Germline loops: CDR1 MNHNS, CDR2 SASEGT. The CDR3 sequence: CASGDSASTDTQYF. CDR3 bases: TGTGCCAGCGGGGACAGCGCTAGCACAGATACGCAGTATTTT.

The V and J genes are TRBV5-6 and TRBJ2-3; D remains ambiguous. Trimming stripped 3 bases from V and 2 bases from J, with 7 bases between. The CDR3 loop spans 13 amino acids. Germline CDR1 reads SGHDT; CDR2 reads YYEEEE. The DNA for the CDR3 is TGTGCCAGCAGCTGGCTTAACACAGATACGCAGTATTTT. It specifies CASSWLNTDTQYF.

The gene calls are TRBV6-5 and TRBJ2-1, with 9 bases fitting TRBD2. From germline, CDR1 is MNHEY and CDR2 SVGAGI. Losses at the gene ends were 8 bases for V and 5 bases for J; bases not matched to a gene: 10. The CDR3 covers 15 residues. The CDR3 DNA reads TGTGCCAGCCAGGGCGGGAGGGCCGGAAACAATGAGCAGTTCTTC. Amino acids: CASQGGRAGNNEQFF.

V is TRBV6-5 and J is TRBJ2-7; perhaps D is TRBD1 or TRBD2 (5 bases each). Germline CDR1 MNHEY, CDR2 SVGAGI. The V gene lost 2 bases and the J gene lost 4 bases, with 15 bases spanning the gap. This CDR3 has 15 residues. CDR3 amino acids: CASSYTERGFYEQYF. The CDR3 region has the DNA TGTGCCAGCAGTTACACAGAGAGGGGCTTTTACGAGCAGTACTTC.

The chain joins TRBV15 to TRBJ2-4; a possible D gene is TRBD1 (5 bases). Germline lookup yields CDR1 LNHNV and CDR2 YYDKDF (reference sequence). The CDR3 totals 18 residues. V was clipped by 1 base and J by 0 bases, with 16 bases between them. The CDR3 is CATSRGGEEMLAKNIQYF. The CDR3, as DNA: TGTGCCACCAGCAGAGGGGGCGAGGAGATGCTAGCCAAAAACATTCAGTACTTC.